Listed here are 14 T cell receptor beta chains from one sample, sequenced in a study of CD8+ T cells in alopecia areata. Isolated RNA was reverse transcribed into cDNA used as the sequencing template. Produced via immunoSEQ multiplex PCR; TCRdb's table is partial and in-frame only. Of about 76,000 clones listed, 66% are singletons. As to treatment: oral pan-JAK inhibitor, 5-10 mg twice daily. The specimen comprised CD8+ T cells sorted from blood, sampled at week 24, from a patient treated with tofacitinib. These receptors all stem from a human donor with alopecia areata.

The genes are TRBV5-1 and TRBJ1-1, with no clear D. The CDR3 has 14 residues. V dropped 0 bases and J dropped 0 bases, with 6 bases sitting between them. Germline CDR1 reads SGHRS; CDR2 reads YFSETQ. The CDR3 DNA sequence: TGCGCCAGCAGCTTGGGCAACATGAACACTGAAGCTTTCTTT. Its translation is CASSLGNMNTEAFF.

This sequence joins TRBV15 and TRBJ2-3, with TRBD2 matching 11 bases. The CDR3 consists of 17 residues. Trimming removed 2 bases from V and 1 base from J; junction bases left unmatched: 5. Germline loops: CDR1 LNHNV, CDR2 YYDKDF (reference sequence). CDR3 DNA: TGTGCCACCAGCAGAACTAGCGGGAGAGCCGGCACAGATACGCAGTATTTT. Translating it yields CATSRTSGRAGTDTQYF.

The CDR3 DNA follows: TGTGCCAGCAGCTTGTTGGCAGGTCACAATGAGCAGTTCTTC. Protein: CASSLLAGHNEQFF. V usage is TRBV5-6 and J usage is TRBJ2-1; no definite D call. CDR1 is SGHDT, CDR2 YYEEEE, per germline. Trimming removed 1 base at V and 5 bases at J, with 10 bases between. The CDR3 totals 14 residues.

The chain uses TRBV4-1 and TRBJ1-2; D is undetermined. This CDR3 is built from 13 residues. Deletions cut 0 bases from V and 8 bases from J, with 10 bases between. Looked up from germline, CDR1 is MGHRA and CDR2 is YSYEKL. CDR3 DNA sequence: TGCGCCAGCAGCCAAGAAGAAGAGTTCGGCTACACCTTC. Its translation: CASSQEEEFGYTF.

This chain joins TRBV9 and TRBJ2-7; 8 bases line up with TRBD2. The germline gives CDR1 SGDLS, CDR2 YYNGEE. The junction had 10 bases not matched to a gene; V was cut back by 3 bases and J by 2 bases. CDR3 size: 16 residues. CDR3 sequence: CASSDRPLSGAYEQYF. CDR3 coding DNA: TGTGCCAGCAGCGATCGTCCACTTAGCGGGGCCTACGAGCAGTACTTC.

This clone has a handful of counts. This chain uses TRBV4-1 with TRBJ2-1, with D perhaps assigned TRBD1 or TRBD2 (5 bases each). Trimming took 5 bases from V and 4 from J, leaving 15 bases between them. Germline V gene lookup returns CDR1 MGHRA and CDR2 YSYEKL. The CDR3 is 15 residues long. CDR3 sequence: CASSAIRGVYNEQFF. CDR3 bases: TGCGCCAGCAGCGCTATAAGAGGGGTATACAATGAGCAGTTCTTC.

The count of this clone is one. The DNA of the CDR3 is TGCGCCAGCAGCCCCGCCTCCTACAATGAGCAGTTCTTC. Translating gives CASSPASYNEQFF. The chain links TRBV4-1 to TRBJ2-1; no clear D gene. V lost 4 bases and J 0 bases, leaving 4 bases between the germline ends. Germline lookup yields CDR1 MGHRA and CDR2 YSYEKL. This CDR3 has 13 amino acids.

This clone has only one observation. DNA of the CDR3: TGTGCCTGGAGTACGACTTTCGACAGTTGGTACGAGCAGTACTTC. It is translated as CAWSTTFDSWYEQYF. The rearrangement links TRBV30 to TRBJ2-7, with D tentatively TRBD1 (5 bases). The CDR3 totals 15 residues. With 2 bases removed from V and 4 bases from J, the gap between germline ends came to 18 bases. CDR1 and CDR2 (germline): GTSNPN, SVGIG (reference sequence). Using reference TRBV30 and TRBJ2-7 for the parts outside the CDR3, the full variable domain is SQTIHQWPATLVQPVGSPLSLECTVEGTSNPNLYWYRQAAGRGLQLLFYSVGIGQISSEVPQNLSASRPQDRQFILSSKKLLLSDSGFYLCAWSTTFDSWYEQYFGPGTRLTVT.

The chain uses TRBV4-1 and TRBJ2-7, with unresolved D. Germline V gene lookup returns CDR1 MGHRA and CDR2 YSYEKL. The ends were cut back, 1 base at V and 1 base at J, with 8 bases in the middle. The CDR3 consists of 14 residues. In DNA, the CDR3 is TGCGCCAGCAGCCAAGGAAGAGTATCCTACGAGCAGTACTTC. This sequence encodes CASSQGRVSYEQYF.

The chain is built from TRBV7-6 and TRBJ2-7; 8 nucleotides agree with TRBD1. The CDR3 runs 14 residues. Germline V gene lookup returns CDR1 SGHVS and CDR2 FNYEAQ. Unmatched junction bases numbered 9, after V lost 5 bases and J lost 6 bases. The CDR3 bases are TGTGCCAGCAGCCCGACAGGGGTAGGCTCCGAGCAGTACTTC. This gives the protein CASSPTGVGSEQYF.

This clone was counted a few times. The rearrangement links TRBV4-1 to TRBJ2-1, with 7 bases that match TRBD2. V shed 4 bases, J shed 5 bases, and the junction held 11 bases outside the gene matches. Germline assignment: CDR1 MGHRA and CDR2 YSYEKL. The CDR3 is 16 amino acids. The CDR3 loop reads CASSPIGGRADNEQFF. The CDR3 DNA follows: TGCGCCAGCAGCCCCATCGGGGGGAGGGCTGACAATGAGCAGTTCTTC.

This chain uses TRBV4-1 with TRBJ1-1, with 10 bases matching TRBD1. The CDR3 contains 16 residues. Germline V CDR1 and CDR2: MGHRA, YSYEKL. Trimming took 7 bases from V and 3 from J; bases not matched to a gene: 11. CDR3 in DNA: TGCGCCAGCACCCTACGACAGGGGGCTGGGGACACTGAAGCTTTCTTT. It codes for CASTLRQGAGDTEAFF.

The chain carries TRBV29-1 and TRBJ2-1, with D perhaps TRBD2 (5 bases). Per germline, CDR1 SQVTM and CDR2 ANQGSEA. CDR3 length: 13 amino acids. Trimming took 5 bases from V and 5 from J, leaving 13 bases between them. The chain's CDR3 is CSVILRGHNEQFF. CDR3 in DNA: TGCAGCGTTATCCTCCGGGGTCACAATGAGCAGTTCTTC.

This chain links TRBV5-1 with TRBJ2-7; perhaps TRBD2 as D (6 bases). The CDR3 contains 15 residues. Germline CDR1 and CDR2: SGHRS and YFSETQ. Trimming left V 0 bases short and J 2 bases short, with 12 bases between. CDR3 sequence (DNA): TGCGCCAGCAGCTTGGTTGTCGGGGGTACCTACGAGCAGTACTTC. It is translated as CASSLVVGGTYEQYF.